One sample yielded the 28 T cell receptor beta chains listed below, sequenced in a study of tumor and adjacent non-tumor tissue in lung cancer. This sample's RNA came from whole unsorted tissue. More than 3 cm separated this lung sample from the edge of the tumor. A modified ARM-PCR protocol with three rounds of nested PCR amplified TCRbeta. TCRdb passed the multiplex PCR reads through MiXCR, listing each CDR3 protein once. The sample includes around 60,000 distinct CDR3 sequences, around two thirds seen only once; the top ten take about 32%. Sequenced material: distant non-tumor lung tissue. Receptors originate from a man between 65 and 85 years old with non-small cell lung cancer.

This clonotype was counted ten times or more. The chain employs TRBV6-1 and TRBJ2-1; D possibly corresponds to TRBD2 (5 bases). The CDR3 sequence is 16 residues long. CDR1 is MNHNS and CDR2 is SASEGT in the germline V gene. Trimming stripped 6 bases from V and 0 bases from J, with 15 bases between. CDR3 region: CASSKAETISYNEQFF. CDR3 DNA: TGTGCCAGCAGCAAAGCGGAGACCATCTCCTACAATGAGCAGTTCTTC.

This clonotype showed up many times. The J gene is TRBJ2-6, the V gene TRBV29-1; 8 bases are a match to TRBD2. Germline lookup yields CDR1 SQVTM and CDR2 ANQGSEA. This CDR3 contains 15 residues. Trimming cost V 3 bases and J 2 bases; bases outside gene matches: 3. In nucleotides, the CDR3 is TGCAGCGTTGAGAAGCGGGAGACTGGGGCCAACGTCCTGACTTTC. Amino acid sequence: CSVEKRETGANVLTF.

For this clonotype: At one end, the junction sequence differs from germline, possibly due to a read error. The rearrangement joins TRBV29-1 to TRBJ2-2; tentatively, D is TRBD1 (6 bases). Germline values: CDR1 SQVTM, CDR2 ANQGSEA. The CDR3 totals 12 residues. The CDR3 region is CGVGGPTGELFF. CDR3 in DNA: TGCGGCGTTGGGGGCCCCACCGGGGAGCTGTTTTTT.

As for this clonotype: A much larger clone differs by one base, so this may be a read error. This sequence joins TRBV24-1 and TRBJ2-3, with 9 bases lining up with TRBD2. Germline V gene lookup returns CDR1 KGHDR and CDR2 SFDVKD. The CDR3 has 15 amino acids. The CDR3 DNA follows: TGTGCCACCAGTGATCGTAGCGGGAGCACAGATAGGCAGTATTTT. Amino acid sequence: CATSDRSGSTDRQYF.

This clonotype was detected only once. This may be a read error: a much more frequent sequence differs by one nucleotide. The J gene is TRBJ2-4, the V gene TRBV12-3 or TRBV12-4; D might be TRBD1 or TRBD2, each matching 7 bases. Between the trimmed V and J ends, which lost 10 bases and 9 bases, there was a span of 16 bases. The CDR3 is made up of 12 amino acids. The CDR3 reads CAIGRRGGIQYF. The DNA of the CDR3 is TGTGCCATCGGCCGCAGGGGGGGCATTCAGTACTTC.

This clonotype was counted many times. The chain couples TRBV6-2 or TRBV6-3 to TRBJ1-4, with D tentatively TRBD1 (5 bases). The length of the CDR3 is 15 residues. Germline CDR1 and CDR2: MNHEY and SVGEGT. V was pared by 6 bases and J by 7 bases, with 18 bases between. The CDR3 DNA reads TGTGCCAGCAGGGAAGAAGGGGCCGGACTTGAAAAACTGTTTTTT. Protein sequence: CASREEGAGLEKLFF.

A remark on this clonotype: Just one base apart from a much larger clone, this may be a read error. The V call is TRBV5-1, the J call TRBJ2-2, with D tentatively TRBD2 (5 bases). Germline assignment: CDR1 SGHRS and CDR2 YFSETQ. The CDR3 has 12 amino acids. The CDR3 is CASSLNTGKLFF. The CDR3 DNA is TGCGCCAGCAGCTTGAACACCGGGAAGCTGTTTTTT.

This clonotype was observed a few times. A junction end diverges from the germline sequence, so it may reflect a read error. The rearrangement links TRBV20-1 to TRBJ2-4; possible D gene TRBD1, 6 bases. Looked up from germline, CDR1 is DFQATT and CDR2 is SNEGSKA (reference sequence). The CDR3 contains 11 residues. As DNA, the CDR3 is TGCAGTGCTAGAGTAAGGGACACCAGTCACTTC. It specifies CSARVRDTSHF.

As to this clonotype: An end of the junction does not agree with germline; a read error may underlie this. The CDR3 nucleotides are TGCGCCAGCAGCTCTCTCACAGGGAGAGTTTTCTTT. This codes for CASSSLTGRVFF. The V and J genes are TRBV11-2 and TRBJ1-1; the D gene is possibly TRBD1 (6 bases). This CDR3 region has 12 residues. CDR1 and CDR2 from the germline V gene are SGHAT and FQNNGV.

This clonotype was seen just once. One end of the junction fails to match germline, which may point to a read error. V gene TRBV11-3 combines with J gene TRBJ2-2; D gene unclear. The CDR3 is made up of 13 amino acids. Germline V lookup: CDR1 SGHNT, CDR2 YENEEA. CDR3: CTSRLGFAGELFF. The CDR3 DNA is TGTACCAGCAGATTAGGTTTCGCCGGGGAGCTGTTTTTT.

The DNA of the CDR3 is TGCGCCAGCAGCCAAGAAAGGTTGTGGGGAACCCAGTACTTC. As protein: CASSQERLWGTQYF. This chain joins TRBV4-1 and TRBJ2-5; D is unresolved. Germline CDR1 is MGHRA and CDR2 is YSYEKL. Deletions cut 0 bases from V and 8 bases from J, with 13 bases between. The CDR3 contains 14 residues.

This clonotype was counted at least ten times. V gene TRBV29-1 combines with J gene TRBJ1-2; no definite D call. CDR3 length equals 12 residues. Looked up from germline, CDR1 is SQVTM and CDR2 is ANQGSEA. The V and J ends lost 4 bases and 4 bases respectively, with 10 bases between them. As DNA, the CDR3 is TGCAGCGTTGGTCTCAGAGGCTATGGCTACACCTTC. The encoded protein is CSVGLRGYGYTF.

This clonotype has just one count. Without the conserved terminal phenylalanine or tryptophan, this CDR3 likely stems from a read error. The CDR3 sequence: CSVALWRAQDAQYI. The CDR3 nucleotides read TGCAGCGTTGCCCTCTGGAGGGCCCAAGATGCGCAGTATATT. This chain uses TRBV29-1 with TRBJ2-3, with a possible D match to TRBD2 (6 bases). Germline values: CDR1 SQVTM, CDR2 ANQGSEA. CDR3 length equals 14 residues.

With respect to this clonotype: A much larger clone is a single base away; this may be a read error. The CDR3 end shows no conserved phenylalanine or tryptophan, and so a read error is likely. V gene TRBV29-1 combines with J gene TRBJ1-1; D not certain. CDR1 is SQVTM, CDR2 ANQGSEA, per germline. The CDR3 sequence is 13 residues long. V was clipped by 6 bases and J by 3 bases, with 14 bases between them. Written as DNA, the CDR3 is TGCAGCGTCCGTAGGCAACGGGACACTGAAGCTTTCTCT. This sequence encodes CSVRRQRDTEAFS.

This clonotype was seen many times. The CDR3 region has the DNA TGTGCCAGCAGTTTAGTGGCGCCGGGGGGGCCTTCCGTGGAGCTGTTTTTT. Amino acid sequence: CASSLVAPGGPSVELFF. This chain joins TRBV12-3 or TRBV12-4 and TRBJ2-2; TRBD2 matches 8 bases. V lost 1 base and J lost 10; bases outside the gene matches: 14. The CDR3 extends over 17 amino acids.

The genes are TRBV29-1 and TRBJ2-1; perhaps TRBD2 as D (6 bases). In germline, CDR1 is SQVTM, CDR2 ANQGSEA. CDR3 size: 14 residues. The germline V and J ends were trimmed by 4 bases and 7 bases, with 17 bases remaining between them. The CDR3 protein is CSVVAVSGPNEQFF. CDR3 nucleotides: TGCAGCGTTGTCGCGGTTAGCGGACCTAATGAGCAGTTCTTC.

On this clonotype itself: The junction shows a germline mismatch at one end, possibly a read error. The V call is TRBV4-1, the J call TRBJ1-5, with D unresolved. The CDR3 is 16 amino acids. Germline V gene lookup returns CDR1 MGHRA and CDR2 YSYEKL. The CDR3 is CASSREQTSFRQSQHF. The CDR3 DNA reads as TGCGCCAGCAGCAGAGAACAGACGTCCTTTCGTCAGTCCCAGCATTTT.

This clonotype was counted a few times. The CDR3 here is CASSLVGRNTEAFF. For the CDR3, the DNA is TGTGCCAGCAGTTTAGTCGGCAGGAACACTGAAGCTTTCTTT. The rearrangement links TRBV28 to TRBJ1-1; no clear D gene. V lost 2 bases and J lost 1, with 8 bases in between. The length of the CDR3 is 14 residues. CDR1 and CDR2 from the germline V gene are MDHEN and SYDVKM.

Remarks on this clonotype: This clone may be a read error of a much larger clone one base away. The V and J genes are TRBV6-6 and TRBJ2-7, with 9 bases lining up with TRBD1. Germline assignment: CDR1 MNHNY and CDR2 SVGAGI (reference sequence). The CDR3 loop spans 11 amino acids. The CDR3 here is CDSRDRVMEYF. In DNA, the CDR3 is TGTGACAGCCGGGACAGGGTTATGGAGTACTTC.

This clonotype showed up just a few times. A clone one base away is much larger, so this may be a read error. The V call is TRBV29-1, the J call TRBJ2-4, with TRBD1 as a possible D gene (5 bases). From germline, CDR1 is SQVTM and CDR2 ANQGSEA. The CDR3 is 14 amino acids. Deletions cut 4 bases from V and 3 bases from J, with 13 bases between. The CDR3 region is CSVAQQGYKNIQYF. CDR3 DNA sequence: TGCAGCGTTGCGCAGCAGGGTTACAAAAACATTCAGTACTTC. The variable domain in full, with the rest retrieved from reference TRBV29-1 and TRBJ2-4, is SAVISQKPSRDICQRGTSLTIQCQVDSQVTMMFWYRQQPGQSLTLIATANQGSEATYESGFVIDKFPISRPNLTFSTLTVSNMSPEDSSIYLCSVAQQGYKNIQYFGAGTRLSVL.

This clonotype was detected once. V is TRBV11-2 and J is TRBJ2-6; tentatively, D is TRBD2 (5 bases). Germline V CDR1 and CDR2: SGHAT, FQNNGV. The CDR3 has 17 amino acids. V lost 4 bases to trimming and J lost 0 bases, with 13 bases between them. The CDR3 DNA sequence: TGTGCCAGCAGCTCCCGGAGGAATAGCTCTGGGGCCAACGTCCTGACTTTC. Protein product: CASSSRRNSSGANVLTF.

Turning to this clonotype: The junction does not match germline at one end; this may be a read error. The chain links TRBV11-2 to TRBJ2-5; 8 bases line up with TRBD1. CDR3 length equals 14 residues. Germline loops: CDR1 SGHAT, CDR2 FQNNGV. The CDR3 here is CACSIYNRGETQYF. The CDR3 coding sequence is TGTGCCTGCAGTATATACAACAGGGGGGAGACCCAGTACTTC. The variable domain in full, with the rest retrieved from reference TRBV11-2 and TRBJ2-5, is EAGVAQSPRYKIIEKRQSVAFWCNPISGHATLYWYQQILGQGPKLLIQFQNNGVVDDSQLPKDRFSAERLKGVDSTLKIQPAKLEDSAVYLCACSIYNRGETQYFGPGTRLLVL.

In this sample, this clonotype turned up many times. The chain uses TRBV6-5 and TRBJ2-7; D remains ambiguous. Trimming left V 2 bases short and J 6 bases short, with 11 bases between. Germline values: CDR1 MNHEY, CDR2 SVGAGI. This CDR3 contains 13 residues. This CDR3 is CASSYGRWGEQYF. The CDR3 bases are TGTGCCAGCAGTTACGGGCGATGGGGCGAGCAGTACTTC.

Regarding this clonotype: This may stem from a read error, because a much larger clone lies one nucleotide away. This chain joins TRBV11-2 and TRBJ2-7, with D uncertain. The CDR3 has 14 residues. The V gene's germline CDR1 is SGHAT and CDR2 FQNNGV. The CDR3: CASSFTDAAYEEYF. Here the CDR3 DNA reads TGTGCCAGCAGTTTCACGGACGCTGCCTACGAGGAGTACTTC.

This clonotype was seen a few times. The genes are TRBV5-1 and TRBJ2-7; D might be TRBD2 (5 bases). From germline, CDR1 is SGHRS and CDR2 YFSETQ. Trimming stripped 0 bases from V and 4 bases from J, with 8 bases between. CDR3 length equals 13 residues. The CDR3 reads CASSLALAYEQYF. The DNA of the CDR3 is TGCGCCAGCAGCTTGGCCTTAGCGTACGAGCAGTACTTC.

As to this clonotype: An end of the junction does not agree with germline; a read error may underlie this. This sequence joins TRBV29-1 and TRBJ2-7; D might be TRBD1 or TRBD2, each matching 5 bases. The CDR3 has 12 residues. Germline-derived CDR1 and CDR2 are SQVTM and ANQGSEA. The CDR3 protein is CSASGTTYEQYF. The CDR3 coding sequence is TGCAGCGCGAGTGGGACGACCTACGAACAGTACTTC.

The chain recombines TRBV2 with TRBJ1-1, with D maybe TRBD1 (6 bases). V was trimmed by 4 bases and J by 0 bases, leaving 9 bases between them. Germline loops: CDR1 SNHLY, CDR2 FYNNEI. This CDR3 comprises 14 residues. The CDR3 DNA sequence: TGTGCCAGCAGTGCGCAGGGGATGAACACTGAAGCTTTCTTT. Translated, it gives CASSAQGMNTEAFF.

This clonotype was recorded only once. The junction departs from germline at one end; a sequencing error may be responsible. The V and J genes are TRBV5-1 and TRBJ2-2; D gene unclear. The CDR3 is made up of 18 amino acids. Germline CDR1 reads SGHRS; CDR2 reads YFSETQ. CDR3 nucleotides: TGCGCCAGCAGCCTCCAACTACTCAGCCTTTCGAACACCGTGGAGCTGTTTTTT. It translates to CASSLQLLSLSNTVELFF.